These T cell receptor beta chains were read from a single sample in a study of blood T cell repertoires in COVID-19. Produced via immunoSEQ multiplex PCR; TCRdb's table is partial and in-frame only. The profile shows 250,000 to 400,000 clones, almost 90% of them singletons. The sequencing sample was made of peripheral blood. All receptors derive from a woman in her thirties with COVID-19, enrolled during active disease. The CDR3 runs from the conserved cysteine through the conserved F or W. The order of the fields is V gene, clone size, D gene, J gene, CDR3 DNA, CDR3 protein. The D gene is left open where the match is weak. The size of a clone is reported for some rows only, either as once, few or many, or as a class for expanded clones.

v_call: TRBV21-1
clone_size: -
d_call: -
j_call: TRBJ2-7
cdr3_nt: TGTGCCAGCAGCAAAGCGCTGGACAATTCCTACGAGCAGTACTTC
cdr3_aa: CASSKALDNSYEQYF

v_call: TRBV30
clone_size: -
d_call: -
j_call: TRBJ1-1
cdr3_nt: TGTGCCTGGAGTGTAGGGGTAACTGAAGCTTTCTTT
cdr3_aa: CAWSVGVTEAFF

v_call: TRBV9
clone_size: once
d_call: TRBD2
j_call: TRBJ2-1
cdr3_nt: TGTGCCAGCAGCGTACTAGCGGGAACCTACAATGAGCAGTTCTTC
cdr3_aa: CASSVLAGTYNEQFF

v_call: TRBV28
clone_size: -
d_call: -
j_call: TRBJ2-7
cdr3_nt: TGTGCCAGCACCCGGGTCCAAACCTACGAGCAGTACTTC
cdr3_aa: CASTRVQTYEQYF

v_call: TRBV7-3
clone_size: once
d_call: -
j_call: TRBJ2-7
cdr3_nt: TGTGCCAGCAGCTTAACCCCCCCAGGGGACTCCTACGAGCAGTACTTC
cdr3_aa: CASSLTPPGDSYEQYF

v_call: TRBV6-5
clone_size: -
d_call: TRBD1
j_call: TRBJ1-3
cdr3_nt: TGTGCCTCTAAAACCGGGACAGGGGCTGGAAACACCATATATTTT
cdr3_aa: CASKTGTGAGNTIYF

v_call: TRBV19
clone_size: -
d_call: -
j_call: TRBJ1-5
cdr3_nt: TGTGCCAGTATGGAGGGCGATAACAGCAATCAGCCCCAGCATTTT
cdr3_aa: CASMEGDNSNQPQHF

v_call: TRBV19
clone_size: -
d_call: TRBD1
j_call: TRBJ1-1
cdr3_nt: TGTGCCAGTAGTATGAGGACAGGAAACACTGAAGCTTTCTTT
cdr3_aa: CASSMRTGNTEAFF

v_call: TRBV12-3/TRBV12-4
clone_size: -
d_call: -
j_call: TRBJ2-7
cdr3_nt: TGTGCCAGCGCCTTCCGGGAAGAGCAGTACTTC
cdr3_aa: CASAFREEQYF

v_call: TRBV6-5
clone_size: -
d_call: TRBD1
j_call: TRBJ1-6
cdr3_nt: TGTGCCAGCAGTTACTCGAGTGCAGGGGGTAATTCACCCCTCCACTTT
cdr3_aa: CASSYSSAGGNSPLHF

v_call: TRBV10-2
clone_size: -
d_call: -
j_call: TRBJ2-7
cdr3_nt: TGCGCCAGCAGTGACCTGGGCCAAACAGCCTACGAGCAGTACTTC
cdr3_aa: CASSDLGQTAYEQYF

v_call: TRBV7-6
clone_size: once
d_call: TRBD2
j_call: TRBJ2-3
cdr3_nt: TGTGCCAGCAGCTTAGGTAGCGGGAGTGGTAAAGATACGCAGTATTTT
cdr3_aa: CASSLGSGSGKDTQYF

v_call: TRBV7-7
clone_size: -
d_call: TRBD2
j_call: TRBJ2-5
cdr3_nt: TGTGCCAGCAGCAGGGGACTAGTACAAGAGACCCAGTACTTC
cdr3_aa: CASSRGLVQETQYF

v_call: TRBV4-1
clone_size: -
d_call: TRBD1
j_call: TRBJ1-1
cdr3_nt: TGCGCCAGCAGCCAGGGACAGGGGGGCCCTGAAGCTTTCTTT
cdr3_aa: CASSQGQGGPEAFF

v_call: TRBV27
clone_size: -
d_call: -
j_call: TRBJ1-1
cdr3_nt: TGTGCCAGCAGTTTCATCAGCGGGGGGACTGAAGCTTTCTTT
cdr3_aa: CASSFISGGTEAFF

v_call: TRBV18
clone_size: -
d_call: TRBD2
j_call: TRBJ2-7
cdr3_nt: TGTGCCAGCTCCTTGTTTAGTCTTAGCGGGGAATCCTACGAGCAGTACTTC
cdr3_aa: CASSLFSLSGESYEQYF

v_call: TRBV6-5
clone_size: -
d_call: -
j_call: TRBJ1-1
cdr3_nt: TGTGCCAGCAGTTCGGGAGACACTGAAGCTTTCTTT
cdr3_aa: CASSSGDTEAFF

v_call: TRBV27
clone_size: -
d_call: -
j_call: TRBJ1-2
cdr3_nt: TGTGCCAGCAGCAGTCGGAGTCGGGGCTACACCTTC
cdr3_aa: CASSSRSRGYTF

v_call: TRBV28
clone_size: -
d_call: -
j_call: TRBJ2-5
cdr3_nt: TGTGCCAGCAGTTTGGCAGGGTGGGAAGAGACCCAGTACTTC
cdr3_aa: CASSLAGWEETQYF

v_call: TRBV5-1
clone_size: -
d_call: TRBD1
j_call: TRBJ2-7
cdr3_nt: TGCGCCAGCAGCCGATCCGGGACAGACTACGAGCAGTACTTC
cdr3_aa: CASSRSGTDYEQYF

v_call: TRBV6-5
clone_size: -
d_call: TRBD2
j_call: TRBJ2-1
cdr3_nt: TGTGCCAGCAGTTACAGGCTAGCGGGAGCCCATGAGCAGTTCTTC
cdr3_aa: CASSYRLAGAHEQFF

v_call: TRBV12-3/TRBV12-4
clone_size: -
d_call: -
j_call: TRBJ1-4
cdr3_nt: TGTGCCAGCAGTTTAGGAGGTGAGGGAAAACTGTTTTTT
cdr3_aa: CASSLGGEGKLFF

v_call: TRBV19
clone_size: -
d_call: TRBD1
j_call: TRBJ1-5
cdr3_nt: TGTGCCAGTAGGTCCGGGACAGGGTCGGATCAGCCCCAGCATTTT
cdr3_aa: CASRSGTGSDQPQHF

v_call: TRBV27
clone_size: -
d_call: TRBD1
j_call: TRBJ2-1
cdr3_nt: TGTGCCAGCAGTTACGGGACAGGGGGCAATGAGCAGTTCTTC
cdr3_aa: CASSYGTGGNEQFF

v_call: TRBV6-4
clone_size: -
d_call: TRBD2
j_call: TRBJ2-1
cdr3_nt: TGTGCCAGCAGTGACTCGGGGGGGAGCTCCTACAATGAGCAGTTCTTC
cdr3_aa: CASSDSGGSSYNEQFF

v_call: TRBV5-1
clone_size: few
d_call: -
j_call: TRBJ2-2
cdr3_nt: TGCGCCAGCAGCTTCTCGCGGGAGAACACCGGGGAGCTGTTTTTT
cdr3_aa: CASSFSRENTGELFF

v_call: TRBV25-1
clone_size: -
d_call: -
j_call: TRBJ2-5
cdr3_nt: TGTGCCAGCAGTGGAGACCAAGAGACCCAGTACTTC
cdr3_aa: CASSGDQETQYF

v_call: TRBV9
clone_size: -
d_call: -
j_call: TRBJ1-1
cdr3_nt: TGTGCCAGCAGCCCAGGGGTCCCGAACACTGAAGCTTTCTTT
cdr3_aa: CASSPGVPNTEAFF

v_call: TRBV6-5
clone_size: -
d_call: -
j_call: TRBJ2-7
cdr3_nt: TGTGCCAGCAGTCGACTTAGCTACGAGCAGTACTTC
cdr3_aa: CASSRLSYEQYF

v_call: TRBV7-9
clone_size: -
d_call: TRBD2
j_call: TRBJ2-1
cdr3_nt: TGTGCCAGCAGCTTATATCAGATAGCGGGTGTAGACAATGAGCAGTTCTTC
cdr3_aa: CASSLYQIAGVDNEQFF

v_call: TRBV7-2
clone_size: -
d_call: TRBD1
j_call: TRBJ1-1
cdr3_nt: TGTGCCAGCAGCTTAGGGTCCGGGACAGGCACTGAAGCTTTCTTT
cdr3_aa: CASSLGSGTGTEAFF

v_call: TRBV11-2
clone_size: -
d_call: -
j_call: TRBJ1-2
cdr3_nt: TGTGCCAGCAGCTTAGCAGGGCACTATGGCTACACCTTC
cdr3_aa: CASSLAGHYGYTF

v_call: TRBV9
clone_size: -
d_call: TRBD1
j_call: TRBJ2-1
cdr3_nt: TGTGCCAGCAGCGTTTGGACTCCCGGGACAGGGTTTGAGCAGTTCTTC
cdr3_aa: CASSVWTPGTGFEQFF

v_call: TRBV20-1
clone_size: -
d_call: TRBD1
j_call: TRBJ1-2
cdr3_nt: TGCAGTGCTAGTCTACCGGGACAGAGTTATGGCTACACCTTC
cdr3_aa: CSASLPGQSYGYTF

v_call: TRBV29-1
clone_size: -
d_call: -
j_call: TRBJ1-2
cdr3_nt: TGCAGCGCCGCCGCCGCTCTTGGGGCTTTCCCTGGCTACACCTTC
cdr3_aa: CSAAAALGAFPGYTF

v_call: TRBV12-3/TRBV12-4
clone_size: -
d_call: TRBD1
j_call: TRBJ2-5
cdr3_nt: TGTGCCAGCAGTCCCGGGACAGGGGGGACCCAGTACTTC
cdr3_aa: CASSPGTGGTQYF

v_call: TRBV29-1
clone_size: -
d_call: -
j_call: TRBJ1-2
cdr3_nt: TGCAGCGTTGAGGTGGGCCCGGCTAACTATGGCTACACCTTC
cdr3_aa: CSVEVGPANYGYTF

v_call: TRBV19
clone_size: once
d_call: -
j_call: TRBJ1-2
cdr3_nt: TGTGCCAGTAGTAAAGCAGGGGTCTATGGCTACACCTTC
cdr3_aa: CASSKAGVYGYTF

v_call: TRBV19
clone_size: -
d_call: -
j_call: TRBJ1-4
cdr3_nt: TGTGCCAGTAGTATCGCCGGGGGTACAACTAATGAAAAACTGTTTTTT
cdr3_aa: CASSIAGGTTNEKLFF

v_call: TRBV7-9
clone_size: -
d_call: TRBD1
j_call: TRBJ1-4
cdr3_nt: TGTGCCAGCAGCCTGGGACAGGATAATGAAAAACTGTTTTTT
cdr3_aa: CASSLGQDNEKLFF

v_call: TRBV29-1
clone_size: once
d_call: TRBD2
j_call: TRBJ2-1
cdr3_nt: TGCAGCGCCGAAGTAGCGGGAGTCCACAATGAGCAGTTCTTC
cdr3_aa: CSAEVAGVHNEQFF

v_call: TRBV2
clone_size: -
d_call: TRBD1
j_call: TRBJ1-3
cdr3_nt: TGTGCCAGCAGAGCGACAGGGGGTCCTGGAAACACCATATATTTT
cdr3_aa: CASRATGGPGNTIYF

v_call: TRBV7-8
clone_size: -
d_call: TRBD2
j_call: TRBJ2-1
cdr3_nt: TGTGCCAGCAGCCCCCGGACTAGCGGGAGCACCTACAATGAGCAGTTCTTC
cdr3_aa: CASSPRTSGSTYNEQFF

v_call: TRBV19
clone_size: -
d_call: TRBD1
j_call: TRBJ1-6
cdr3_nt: TGTGCCAGTAGTATCACAGGGGGCAGATCACCCCTCCACTTT
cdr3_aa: CASSITGGRSPLHF

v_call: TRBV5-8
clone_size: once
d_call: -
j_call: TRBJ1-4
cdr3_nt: TGTGCCAGCAGCCCGGAACAGAATGAAAAACTGTTTTTT
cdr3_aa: CASSPEQNEKLFF

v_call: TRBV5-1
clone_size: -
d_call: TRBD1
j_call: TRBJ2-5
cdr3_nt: TGCGCCAGCAGCTTGGCGCCTCTCGGACAGGGATTTTTCGAGACCCAGTACTTC
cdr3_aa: CASSLAPLGQGFFETQYF

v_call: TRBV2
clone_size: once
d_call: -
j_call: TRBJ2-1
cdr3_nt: TGTGCCAGCAGATCTAGCGTTACCTACAATGAGCAGTTCTTC
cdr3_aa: CASRSSVTYNEQFF

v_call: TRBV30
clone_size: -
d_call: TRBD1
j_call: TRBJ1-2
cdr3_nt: TGTGCCTGGAGTGTGGTAGGGGGCGTCGGCTACACCTTC
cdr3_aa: CAWSVVGGVGYTF

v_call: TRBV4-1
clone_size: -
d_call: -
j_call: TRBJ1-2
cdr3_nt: TGCGCCAGCAGCCAAGAGGGGGCTACTAACTATGGCTACACCTTC
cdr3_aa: CASSQEGATNYGYTF

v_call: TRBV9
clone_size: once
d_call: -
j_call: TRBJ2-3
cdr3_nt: TGTGCCAGCAGCGTAGTCGGGAGTGGCACAGATACGCAGTATTTT
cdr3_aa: CASSVVGSGTDTQYF

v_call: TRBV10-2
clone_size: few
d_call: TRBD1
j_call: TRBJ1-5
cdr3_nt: TGCGCCAGCAGGGGACAGGGGTGGTATCAGCCCCAGCATTTT
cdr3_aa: CASRGQGWYQPQHF

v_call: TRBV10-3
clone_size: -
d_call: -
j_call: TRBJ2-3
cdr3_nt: TGTGCCATCAGTGCTAGCAGTTACGGCACAGATACGCAGTATTTT
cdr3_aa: CAISASSYGTDTQYF

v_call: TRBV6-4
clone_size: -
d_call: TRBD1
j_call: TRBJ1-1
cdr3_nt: TGTGCCAGCAGTGACGGGACAGAGGGCACTGAAGCTTTCTTT
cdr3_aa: CASSDGTEGTEAFF

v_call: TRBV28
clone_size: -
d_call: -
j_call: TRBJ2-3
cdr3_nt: TGTGCCAGCACCCTACTAGTGGGAACAGATACGCAGTATTTT
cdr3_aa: CASTLLVGTDTQYF